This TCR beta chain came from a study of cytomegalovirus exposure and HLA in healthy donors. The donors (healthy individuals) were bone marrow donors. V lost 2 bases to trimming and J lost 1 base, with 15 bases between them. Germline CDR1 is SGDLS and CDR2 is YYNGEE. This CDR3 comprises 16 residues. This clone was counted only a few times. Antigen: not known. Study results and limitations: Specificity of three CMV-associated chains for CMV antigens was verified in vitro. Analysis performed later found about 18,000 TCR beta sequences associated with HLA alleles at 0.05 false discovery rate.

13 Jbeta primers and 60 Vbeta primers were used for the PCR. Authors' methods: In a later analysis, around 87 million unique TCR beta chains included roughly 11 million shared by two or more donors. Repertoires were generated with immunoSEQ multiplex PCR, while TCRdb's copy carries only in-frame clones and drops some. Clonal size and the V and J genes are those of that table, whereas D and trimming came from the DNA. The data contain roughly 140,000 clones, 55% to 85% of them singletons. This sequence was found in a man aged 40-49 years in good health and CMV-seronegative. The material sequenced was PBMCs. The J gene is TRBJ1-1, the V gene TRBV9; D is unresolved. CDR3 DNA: TGTGCCAGCAGCGTGAAGTGTCGGAGTTCGAACACTGAAGCTTTCTTT. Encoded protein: CASSVKCRSSNTEAFF.